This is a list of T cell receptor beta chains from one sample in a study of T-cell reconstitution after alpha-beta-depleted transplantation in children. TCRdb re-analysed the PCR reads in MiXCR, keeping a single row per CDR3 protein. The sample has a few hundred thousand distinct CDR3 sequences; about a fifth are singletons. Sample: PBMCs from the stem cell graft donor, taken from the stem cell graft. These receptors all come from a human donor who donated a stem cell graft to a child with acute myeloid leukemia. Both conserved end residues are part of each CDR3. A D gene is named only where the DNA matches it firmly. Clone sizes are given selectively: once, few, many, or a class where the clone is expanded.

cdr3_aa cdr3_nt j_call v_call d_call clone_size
CSARDGKTQYF TGCAGTGCTAGAGATGGAAAGACCCAGTACTTC TRBJ2-5 TRBV20-1 NA NA
CASRPVGGSGNTIYF TGTGCCAGCAGGCCCGTGGGGGGCTCTGGAAACACCATATATTTT TRBJ1-3 TRBV28 NA NA
CGGKRSTDTQYF TGCGGCGGGAAAAGAAGCACAGATACGCAGTATTTT TRBJ2-3 TRBV20-1 NA medium-sized
CASSQGVSSYEQYF TGTGCCAGCAGCCAAGGTGTCAGTTCCTACGAGCAGTACTTC TRBJ2-7 TRBV3-1 NA NA
CATKSGGGLSDTQYF TGTGCCACGAAGAGCGGTGGTGGCCTGAGCGATACGCAGTATTTT TRBJ2-3 TRBV15 NA NA
CASSQELGNEQFF TGTGCCAGCAGCCAAGAATTAGGCAATGAGCAGTTCTTC TRBJ2-1 TRBV4-2 NA NA
CASSPGTGRNEQFF TGTGCCAGCAGCCCCGGGACAGGGCGCAATGAGCAGTTCTTC TRBJ2-1 TRBV9 TRBD1 few
CASSRMTDSTDTQYF TGTGCCAGCAGTCGGATGACAGATTCGACAGATACGCAGTATTTT TRBJ2-3 TRBV7-6 NA NA
CASSLRTGNQETQYF TGCGCCAGCAGCCTCCGGACAGGGAACCAAGAGACCCAGTACTTC TRBJ2-5 TRBV5-1 TRBD1 few
CASSVGENYGYTF TGCGCCAGCAGCGTCGGGGAAAACTATGGCTACACCTTC TRBJ1-2 TRBV10-2 NA many
CSVEDWNTEAFF TGCAGCGTTGAAGACTGGAACACTGAAGCTTTCTTT TRBJ1-1 TRBV29-1 NA many
CASSRAGASGTNEQFF TGTGCCAGCAGTCGGGCCGGGGCTAGCGGGACGAATGAGCAGTTCTTC TRBJ2-1 TRBV12-3/TRBV12-4 TRBD2 many
CATSRAHSYEQYF TGTGCCACCAGCAGAGCCCATTCCTACGAGCAGTACTTC TRBJ2-7 TRBV15 NA NA
CSAILSGRAYEQYF TGCAGTGCTATTTTAAGCGGGAGAGCCTACGAGCAGTACTTC TRBJ2-7 TRBV20-1 TRBD2 medium-sized
CASSPFSGRETDTQYF TGTGCCAGCAGCCCATTTAGCGGGAGAGAGACAGATACGCAGTATTTT TRBJ2-3 TRBV9 TRBD2 NA
CSVDLGGLEKLFF TGCAGCGTTGACCTGGGGGGGTTAGAAAAACTGTTTTTT TRBJ1-4 TRBV29-1 NA NA
CASSTLAEPSTDTQYF TGTGCCAGCAGTACCTTAGCGGAGCCTAGCACAGATACGCAGTATTTT TRBJ2-3 TRBV6-5 NA many
CASRDSGIGTGELFF TGCGCCAGCAGAGATAGCGGGATTGGCACCGGGGAGCTGTTTTTT TRBJ2-2 TRBV5-1 TRBD2 few
CATSYAGYEQFF TGTGCCACCAGCTACGCGGGGTATGAGCAGTTCTTC TRBJ2-1 TRBV24-1 NA NA
CASSQRLAGVDTQYF TGTGCCAGCAGCCAAAGACTAGCGGGAGTCGATACGCAGTATTTT TRBJ2-3 TRBV4-2 TRBD2 NA
CASSDHGGSTDTQYF TGTGCCAGCAGTGATCACGGGGGGAGCACAGATACGCAGTATTTT TRBJ2-3 TRBV25-1 TRBD2 many
CSANRVVGETQYF TGCAGTGCAAACAGGGTTGTGGGAGAGACCCAGTACTTC TRBJ2-5 TRBV20-1 NA NA
CSVAGLDEQYF TGCAGCGTTGCCGGCCTGGACGAGCAGTACTTC TRBJ2-7 TRBV29-1 NA NA
CASSQGVVGNIQYF TGCGCCAGCAGCCAAGGGGTCGTGGGGAACATTCAGTACTTC TRBJ2-4 TRBV4-1 NA NA
CASSPPWIDEQFF TGCGCCAGCAGCCCCCCCTGGATAGATGAGCAGTTCTTC TRBJ2-1 TRBV4-1 NA few
CAWTRTSNEQYF TGTGCCTGGACCCGAACTTCTAACGAGCAGTACTTC TRBJ2-7 TRBV30 NA NA
CSVEGTGYEVF TGCAGCGTTGAAGGGACAGGGTACGAGGTCTTC TRBJ2-1 TRBV29-1 TRBD1 NA
CASSLDGLALTDTQYF TGTGCCAGCAGCTTAGATGGACTAGCGCTCACAGATACGCAGTATTTT TRBJ2-3 TRBV11-2 TRBD2 NA
CASSAAGTDGREQYF TGTGCCAGCAGCGCTGCCGGGACGGACGGCCGGGAGCAGTACTTC TRBJ2-7 TRBV5-5 NA NA
CASSLWTVTEAFF TGTGCCAGCAGTTTATGGACGGTCACTGAAGCTTTCTTT TRBJ1-1 TRBV28 NA NA
CASSYRSGRSSYEQYF TGCGCCAGCAGCTATAGGAGCGGGAGAAGCTCCTACGAGCAGTACTTC TRBJ2-7 TRBV5-1 TRBD2 many
CASSLFGLAVYEQYF TGCGCCAGCAGCTTGTTCGGACTAGCGGTCTACGAGCAGTACTTC TRBJ2-7 TRBV5-1 TRBD2 few
CSAGGTVNNEQFF TGCAGTGCTGGCGGGACAGTGAACAATGAGCAGTTCTTC TRBJ2-1 TRBV20-1 NA few
CASKTGTSAYEQYF TGTGCCAGCAAAACCGGGACTAGCGCGTACGAGCAGTACTTC TRBJ2-7 TRBV2 TRBD2 NA
CASSVDDRGFDTQYF TGTGCCAGCAGCGTAGACGACAGGGGGTTTGATACGCAGTATTTT TRBJ2-3 TRBV9 TRBD1 NA
CAIASDRLEQYF TGTGCCATCGCTAGCGACCGACTGGAGCAGTACTTC TRBJ2-7 TRBV10-3 NA NA
CASSQGIRETQYF TGCGCCAGCAGCCAAGGAATAAGGGAGACCCAGTACTTC TRBJ2-5 TRBV4-1 NA few
CASSPGLAEADTQYF TGCGCCAGCAGCCCAGGACTAGCGGAGGCGGATACGCAGTATTTT TRBJ2-3 TRBV4-3 TRBD2 few
CASSQETGYGYTF TGCGCCAGCAGCCAAGAGACAGGCTATGGCTACACCTTC TRBJ1-2 TRBV4-1 NA NA
CASSKGSAGGPYEQYF TGTGCCAGCAGCAAAGGTTCTGCGGGGGGCCCTTACGAGCAGTACTTC TRBJ2-7 TRBV21-1 NA NA
CASSLARDNSYEQYF TGTGCCAGCAGCTTGGCCCGGGACAACTCCTACGAGCAGTACTTC TRBJ2-7 TRBV7-9 NA few
CASSPGASPYEQYF TGTGCCAGCAGCCCAGGGGCGTCCCCCTACGAGCAGTACTTC TRBJ2-7 TRBV7-9 NA NA
CSAGRLDTGELFF TGCAGTGCTGGTAGACTAGACACCGGGGAGCTGTTTTTT TRBJ2-2 TRBV20-1 NA NA